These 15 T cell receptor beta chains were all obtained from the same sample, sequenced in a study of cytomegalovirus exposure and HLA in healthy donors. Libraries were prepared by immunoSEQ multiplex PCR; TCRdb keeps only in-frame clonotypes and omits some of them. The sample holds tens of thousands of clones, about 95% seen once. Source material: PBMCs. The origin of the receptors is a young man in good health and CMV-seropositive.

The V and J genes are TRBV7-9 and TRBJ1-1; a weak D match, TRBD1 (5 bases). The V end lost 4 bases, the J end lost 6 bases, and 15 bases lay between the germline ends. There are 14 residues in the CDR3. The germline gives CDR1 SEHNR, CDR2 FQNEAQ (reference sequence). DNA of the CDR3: TGTGCCAGCAGCTCATCTTGGGGGGGACCTGAAGCTTTCTTT. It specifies CASSSSWGGPEAFF. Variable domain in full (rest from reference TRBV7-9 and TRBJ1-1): DTGVSQNPRHKITKRGQNVTFRCDPISEHNRLYWYRQTLGQGPEFLTYFQNEAQLEKSRLLSDRFSAERPKGSFSTLEIQRTEQGDSAMYLCASSSSWGGPEAFFGQGTRLTVV.

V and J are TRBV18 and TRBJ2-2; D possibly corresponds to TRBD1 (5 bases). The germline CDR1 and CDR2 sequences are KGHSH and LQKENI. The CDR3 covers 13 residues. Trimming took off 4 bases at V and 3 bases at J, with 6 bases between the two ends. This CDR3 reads CASSQGYTGELFF. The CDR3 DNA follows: TGTGCCAGCTCACAGGGGTACACCGGGGAGCTGTTTTTT.

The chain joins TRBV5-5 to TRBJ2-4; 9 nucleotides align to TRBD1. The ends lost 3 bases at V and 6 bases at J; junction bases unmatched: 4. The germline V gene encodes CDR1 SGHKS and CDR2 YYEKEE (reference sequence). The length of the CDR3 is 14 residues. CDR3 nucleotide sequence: TGTGCCAGCAGCTGGGGACAGGGAAGAAACATTCAGTACTTC. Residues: CASSWGQGRNIQYF. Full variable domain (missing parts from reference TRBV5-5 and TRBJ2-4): DAGVTQSPTHLIKTRGQQVTLRCSPISGHKSVSWYQQVLGQGPQFIFQYYEKEERGRGNFPDRFSARQFPNYSSELNVNALLLGDSALYLCASSWGQGRNIQYFGAGTRLSVL.

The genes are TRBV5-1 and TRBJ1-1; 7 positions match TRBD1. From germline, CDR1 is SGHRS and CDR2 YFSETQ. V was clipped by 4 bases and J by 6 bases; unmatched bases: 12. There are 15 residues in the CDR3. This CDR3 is CASSTEQGLRAEAFF. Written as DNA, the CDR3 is TGCGCCAGCAGCACGGAACAGGGGTTGCGAGCTGAAGCTTTCTTT.

The CDR3 here is CASSLRTALGREIVDEQFF. The CDR3 bases are TGCGCCAGCAGCCTGAGGACAGCCCTGGGGCGGGAGATTGTAGATGAGCAGTTCTTC. This chain links TRBV4-1 with TRBJ2-1, with a weak D call TRBD2 (7 bases). This CDR3 comprises 19 residues. The germline CDR1 and CDR2 sequences are MGHRA and YSYEKL. Between the trimmed V and J ends, which lost 4 bases and 8 bases, there was a span of 30 bases.

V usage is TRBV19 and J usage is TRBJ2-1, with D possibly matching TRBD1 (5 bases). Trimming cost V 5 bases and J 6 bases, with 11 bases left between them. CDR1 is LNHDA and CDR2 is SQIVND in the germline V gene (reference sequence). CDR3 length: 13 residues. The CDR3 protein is CASSLYQGNEQFF. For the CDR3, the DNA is TGTGCCAGTAGTTTATATCAGGGCAATGAGCAGTTCTTC.

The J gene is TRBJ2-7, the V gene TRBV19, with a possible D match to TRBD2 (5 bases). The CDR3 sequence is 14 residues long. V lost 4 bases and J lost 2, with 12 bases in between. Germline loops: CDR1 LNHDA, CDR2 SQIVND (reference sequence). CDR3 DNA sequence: TGTGCCAGTAGTAGAGGGCAGGAAGCCTACGAGCAGTACTTC. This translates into CASSRGQEAYEQYF.

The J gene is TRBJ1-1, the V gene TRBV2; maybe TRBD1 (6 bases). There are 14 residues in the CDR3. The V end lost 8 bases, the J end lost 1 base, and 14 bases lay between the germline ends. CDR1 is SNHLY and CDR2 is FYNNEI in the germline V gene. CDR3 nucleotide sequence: TGTGCCAGCGGAGGAACCAGGGGGAACACTGAAGCTTTCTTT. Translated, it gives CASGGTRGNTEAFF.

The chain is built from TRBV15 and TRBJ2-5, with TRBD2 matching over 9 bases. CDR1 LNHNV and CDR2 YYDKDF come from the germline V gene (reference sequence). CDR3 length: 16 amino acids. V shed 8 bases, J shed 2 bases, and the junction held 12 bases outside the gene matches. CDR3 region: CATSSGMLGGQETQYF. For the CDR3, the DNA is TGTGCCACCTCTAGCGGGATGTTGGGAGGTCAAGAGACCCAGTACTTC.

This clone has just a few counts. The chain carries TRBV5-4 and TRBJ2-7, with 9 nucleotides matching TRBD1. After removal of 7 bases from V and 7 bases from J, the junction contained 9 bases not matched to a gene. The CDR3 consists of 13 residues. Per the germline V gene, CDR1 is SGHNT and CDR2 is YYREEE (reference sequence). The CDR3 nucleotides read TGTGCCAGCGCATACAGGGGGCAGAATGAGCAGTACTTC. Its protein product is CASAYRGQNEQYF.

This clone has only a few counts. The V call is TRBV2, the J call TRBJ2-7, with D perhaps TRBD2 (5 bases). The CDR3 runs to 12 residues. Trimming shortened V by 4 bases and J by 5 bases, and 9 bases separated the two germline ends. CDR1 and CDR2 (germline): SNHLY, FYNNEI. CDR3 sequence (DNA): TGTGCCAGCAGTGTTGACGGGAACGAGCAGTACTTC. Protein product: CASSVDGNEQYF.

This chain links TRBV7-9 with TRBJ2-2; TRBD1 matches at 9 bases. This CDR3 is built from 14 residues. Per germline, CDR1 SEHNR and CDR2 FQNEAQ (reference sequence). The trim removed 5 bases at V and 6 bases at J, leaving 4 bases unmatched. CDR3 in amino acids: CASSPRDRAGELFF. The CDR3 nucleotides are TGTGCCAGCAGCCCCCGGGACAGGGCCGGGGAGCTGTTTTTT.

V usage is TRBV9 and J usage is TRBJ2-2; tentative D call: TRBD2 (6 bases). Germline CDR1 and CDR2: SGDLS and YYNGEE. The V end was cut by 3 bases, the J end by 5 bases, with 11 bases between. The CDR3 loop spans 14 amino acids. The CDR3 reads CASSAREATGELFF. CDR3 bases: TGTGCCAGCAGCGCCAGGGAGGCTACCGGGGAGCTGTTTTTT.

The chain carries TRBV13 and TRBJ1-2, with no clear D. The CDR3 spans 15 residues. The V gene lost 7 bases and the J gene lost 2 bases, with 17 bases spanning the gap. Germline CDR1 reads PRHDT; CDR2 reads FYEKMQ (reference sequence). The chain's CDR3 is CASNYWQTMNYGYTF. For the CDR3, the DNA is TGTGCCAGCAATTATTGGCAGACAATGAACTATGGCTACACCTTC. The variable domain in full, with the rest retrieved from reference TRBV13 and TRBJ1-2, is AAGVIQSPRHLIKEKRETATLKCYPIPRHDTVYWYQQGPGQDPQFLISFYEKMQSDKGSIPDRFSAQQFSDYHSELNMSSLELGDSALYFCASNYWQTMNYGYTFGSGTRLTVV.

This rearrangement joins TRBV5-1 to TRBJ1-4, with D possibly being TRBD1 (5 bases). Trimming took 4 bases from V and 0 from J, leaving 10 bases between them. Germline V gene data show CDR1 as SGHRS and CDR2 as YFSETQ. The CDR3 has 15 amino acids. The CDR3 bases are TGCGCCAGCAGCCCGCAGGGTGCAACTAATGAAAAACTGTTTTTT. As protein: CASSPQGATNEKLFF. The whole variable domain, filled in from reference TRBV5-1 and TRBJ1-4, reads KAGVTQTPRYLIKTRGQQVTLSCSPISGHRSVSWYQQTPGQGLQFLFEYFSETQRNKGNFPGRFSGRQFSNSRSEMNVSTLELGDSALYLCASSPQGATNEKLFFGSGTQLSVL.